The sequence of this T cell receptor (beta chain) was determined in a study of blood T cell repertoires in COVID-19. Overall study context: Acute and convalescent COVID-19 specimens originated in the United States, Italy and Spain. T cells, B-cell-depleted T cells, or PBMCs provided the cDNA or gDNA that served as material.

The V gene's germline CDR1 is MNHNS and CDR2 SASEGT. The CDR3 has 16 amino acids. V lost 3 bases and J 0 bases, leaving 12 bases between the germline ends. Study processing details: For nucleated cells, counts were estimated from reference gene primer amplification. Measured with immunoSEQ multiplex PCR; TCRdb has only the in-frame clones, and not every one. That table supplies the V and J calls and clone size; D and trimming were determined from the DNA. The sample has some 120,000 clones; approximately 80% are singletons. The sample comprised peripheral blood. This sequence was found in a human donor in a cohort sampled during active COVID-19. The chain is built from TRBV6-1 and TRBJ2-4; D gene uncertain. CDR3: CASSEGRFLAKNIQYF. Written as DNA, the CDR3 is TGTGCCAGCAGTGAGGGCAGGTTCCTAGCCAAAAACATTCAGTACTTC.